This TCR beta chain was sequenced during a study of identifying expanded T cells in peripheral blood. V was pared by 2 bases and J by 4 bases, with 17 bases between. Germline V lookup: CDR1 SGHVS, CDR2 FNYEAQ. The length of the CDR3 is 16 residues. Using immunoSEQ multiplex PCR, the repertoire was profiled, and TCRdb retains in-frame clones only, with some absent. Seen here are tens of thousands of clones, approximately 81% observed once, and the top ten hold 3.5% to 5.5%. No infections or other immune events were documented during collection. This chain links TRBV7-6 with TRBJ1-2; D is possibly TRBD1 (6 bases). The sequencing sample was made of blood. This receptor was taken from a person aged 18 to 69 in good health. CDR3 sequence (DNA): TGTGCCAGCAGCTTACATTTCAGGGGCGGCCCCTATGGCTACACCTTC. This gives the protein CASSLHFRGGPYGYTF.